This TCR beta chain was identified during a study of blood T cells in healthy people across ages (dated by TCRdb to about 2015). The study in broad terms: In model experiments, template switching captured about one uniquely barcoded TCR beta cDNA molecule for every two T cells. To track age-related changes in TCR beta repertoire diversity, the study relied on deep sequencing normalized with unique cDNA molecular identifiers. Four age groups were formed from the donors: young (average about 17 years), middle-aged (less than 40), aged (more than 55) and long-lived (around 82). Donors of different ages were randomly distributed across sequencing lanes to avoid experimental bias. Two additional independent replicas of 1 million unique cDNA reads from the same blood draw were analyzed for two donors (one aged 18 to 30 and one aged 80 or older).

The CDR3 starts with the cysteine, ends with the phenylalanine, and has 12 residues. Only the CDR3 part of the read is kept: 36 bases, read in frame from the first base. CDR1 ENHRY and CDR2 SYGVKD are derived from the germline V gene. Cut back by 3 bases and 1 base, the V and J ends lie 3 bases apart. Libraries were constructed by 5' RACE. TCRdb shows the sequencer as Illumina HiSeq 2500. A second PCR of about 6 to 11 cycles was run with a J-beta primer mix and a sample-barcoded 5' primer. A unique molecular identifier was introduced onto each TCR beta cDNA molecule by a template-switch 5' adaptor carrying 12 random nucleotides. At least 2.5 million CDR3-containing paired-end reads were obtained from each sample. First-strand cDNA was synthesized from all RNA with the Mint cDNA synthesis kit, primed by a TRBC-specific oligonucleotide. Following uracil-DNA glycosylase treatment, a first 18-cycle PCR with universal primers M1SS and BC2_uni_R was performed on all cDNA. The study's own analysis went as follows. For normalization, 1 million high-quality reads were randomly selected from each sample, with every read carrying a distinct molecular identifier. Instead of being binned into consensus sequences, reads with shared molecular identifiers were discarded. CDR3 identification, clonotype clustering and error correction used MiTCR with a Q25 quality threshold and the strictest error-elimination algorithm. A nonparametric unseen species model with Euler transformation was used to estimate a lower bound on total TCR beta diversity. Through fastp at Q25 and MiXCR, TCRdb rebuilt clones from the public reads, retaining in-frame beta chains. Identical CDR3 protein sequences are pooled into one entry, listed with their most common genes and DNA. TCRdb, not the authors, supplied the V and J calls. This sample has roughly 790,000 distinct CDR3 sequences in its table, and roughly 45% of those were observed once. Around a fifth of the sample is in the top ten clones.

Summary of the overall study and its limitations: Because the CMV infection status of the donors was unknown, age-related changes in expanded clonotypes may potentially have been confounded. Conclusive comparison of naive and antigen-experienced compartments was prevented by the profiling of bulk unsorted PBMCs. Compared with the aged group, the long-lived group had more naive CD4+ T cells, fewer expanded clones and increased TCR diversity, suggesting age selection. Observed TCR beta diversity per million T cells fell roughly linearly with age, and a significant reduction was already apparent by age roughly 40. Estimates of total diversity based on one million sequenced T cells were regarded as lower bounds and as underestimates. The percentage of naive T cells measured by flow cytometry correlated strongly with observed TCR beta diversity.

Systemically healthy Caucasian individuals from Russia, some 36 in total and aged about 6 to 90 years, were included as donors. Each donor gave 8 to 10 milliliters of peripheral blood, collected into EDTA-treated Vacutainer tubes. PBMCs were isolated by Ficoll-Paque density-gradient centrifugation, with at least 6 million obtained per sample. Trizol reagent was used to extract total RNA from PBMCs, with at least 6 micrograms per sample. For every donor, flow cytometry on a PBMC aliquot measured the percentage of naive CD45RAhigh/CD27high T cells. This clonotype was seen ten or more times. Its antigen remains unidentified. No much larger clone is present one base from it, and per-base qualities are unavailable.

This receptor was taken from a woman aged 60-75 years in good health. The chain employs TRBV10-3 and TRBJ2-5; the D gene is not confidently resolved. Sequencing input: blood. The CDR3 here reads CAISDVQETQYF. The DNA sequence reads TGTGCCATCAGTGACGTCCAAGAGACCCAGTACTTC.